This T cell receptor beta chain was observed in a study of T cells of healthy individuals. This clonotype occurred many times. V was shortened by 1 base and J by 6 bases, with 13 bases between the two germline ends. Germline CDR1 reads LGHNA; CDR2 reads YSLEER. The CDR3 runs to 16 residues. TCRdb recomputed calls from the 5' RACE reads with MiXCR, one row per CDR3 protein. The profile shows under 70,000 distinct CDR3 sequences, approximately 14% of them singletons. The TCR was taken from a human donor in good health. The chain joins TRBV4-3 to TRBJ1-6; D ambiguous. The CDR3 sequence: CASSQVTTAVNSPLHF. CDR3 nucleotide sequence: TGCGCCAGCAGCCAAGTTACCACAGCTGTTAATTCACCCCTCCACTTT.